This entry concerns a single TCR beta chain. What it binds is not known. The data were taken from a study of CXCR3-negative and CXCR3-positive naive CD8 T cells. Findings and limits, study-wide: Comparison of naive cells showed more hydrophobic TRB CDR3s in CXCR3-positive than in CXCR3-negative naive cells.

The TRB libraries of cDNA were built by UMI-labeled 5' RACE. Each CDR3 protein gets one entry in TCRdb, which reprocessed the 5' RACE reads and gives no DNA. The ten most abundant clones cover around 0.54% of a sample with 120,000 or so distinct CDR3 sequences. Naive CD8+ T cells showed CD45RO-CCR7+CD27+CD95-. The CDR3 consists of 15 residues. The TCR originated in a human donor in good health. Some clones in this sample may be carry-over from other donors' samples. J is TRBJ2-7 and V is TRBV12-3 or TRBV12-4; TCRdb picks TRBD2, but there is no DNA to check that call. The sample was naive CXCR3+ CD8+ T cells from blood. Subset indicated: CD45RO-CCR7+CD27+CD95- naive CD8+ T cells expressing CXCR3 (TNR3+). CDR3 amino acids: CASSYWREAAQEQYF.